Included here is one TCR beta chain sequence, with context. Its antigen remains unidentified. This specimen belongs to a study of cytomegalovirus exposure and HLA in healthy donors. Study findings and constraints: High sensitivity and specificity were reportedly achieved when the classifier diagnosed cytomegalovirus status. The study listed roughly 160 cytomegalovirus-associated TCR beta chains. Most sequenced TCRs were rare (though some public TCRs occurred in many donors). There were a few CMV-associated chains whose specificity for CMV antigens was confirmed in vitro.

The CDR3 is made up of 14 amino acids. Losses at the gene ends were 5 bases for V and 5 bases for J; bases not matched to a gene: 7. CDR1 is LNHDA, CDR2 SQIVND, per germline (reference sequence). Measured with immunoSEQ multiplex PCR; TCRdb has only the in-frame clones, and not every one. The sample has approximately 270,000 clones, approximately 86% seen once. The chain couples TRBV19 to TRBJ1-2; 8 nucleotides line up with TRBD1. This clonotype originated in a woman between 18 and 29 years old in good health and CMV-seronegative. The sample taken for sequencing was PBMCs. CDR3 nucleotides: TGTGCCAGTAGTTCCGAGACAGGGGTTTATGGCTACACCTTC. This gives the protein CASSSETGVYGYTF.